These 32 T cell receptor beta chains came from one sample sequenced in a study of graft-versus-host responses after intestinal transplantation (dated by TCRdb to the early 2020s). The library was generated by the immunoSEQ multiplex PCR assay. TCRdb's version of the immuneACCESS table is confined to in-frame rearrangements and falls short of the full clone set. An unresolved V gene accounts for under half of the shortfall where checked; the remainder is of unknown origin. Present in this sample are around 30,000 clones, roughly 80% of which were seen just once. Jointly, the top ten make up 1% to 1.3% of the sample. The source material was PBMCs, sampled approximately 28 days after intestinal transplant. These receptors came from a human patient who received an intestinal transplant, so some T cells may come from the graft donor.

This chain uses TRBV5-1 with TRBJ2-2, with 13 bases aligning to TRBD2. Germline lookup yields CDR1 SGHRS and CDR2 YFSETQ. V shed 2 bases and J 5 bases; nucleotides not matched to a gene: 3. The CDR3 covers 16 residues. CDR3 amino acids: CASSFGLAGETGELFF. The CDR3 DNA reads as TGCGCCAGCAGCTTTGGACTAGCGGGAGAGACCGGGGAGCTGTTTTTT.

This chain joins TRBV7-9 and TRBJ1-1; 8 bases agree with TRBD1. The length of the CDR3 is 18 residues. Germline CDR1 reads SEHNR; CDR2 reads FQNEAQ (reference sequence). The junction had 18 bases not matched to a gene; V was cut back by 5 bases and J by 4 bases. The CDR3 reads CASSPRWGQGASGTEAFF. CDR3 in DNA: TGTGCCAGCAGCCCAAGATGGGGGCAGGGGGCATCGGGCACTGAAGCTTTCTTT.

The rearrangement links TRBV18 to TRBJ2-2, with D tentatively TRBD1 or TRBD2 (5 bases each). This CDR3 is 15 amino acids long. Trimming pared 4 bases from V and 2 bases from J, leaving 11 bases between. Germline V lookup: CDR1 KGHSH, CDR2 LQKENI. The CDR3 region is CASSLGTSNTGELFF. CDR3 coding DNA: TGTGCCAGCTCACTCGGGACGTCAAACACCGGGGAGCTGTTTTTT.

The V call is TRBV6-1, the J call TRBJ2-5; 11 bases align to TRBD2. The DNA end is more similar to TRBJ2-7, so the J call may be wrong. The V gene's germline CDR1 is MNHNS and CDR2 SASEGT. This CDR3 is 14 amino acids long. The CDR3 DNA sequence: TGTGCCAGCAGTCCGACTAGCGGGGTTATCGAGCAGTACTTC. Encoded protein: CASSPTSGVIEQYF.

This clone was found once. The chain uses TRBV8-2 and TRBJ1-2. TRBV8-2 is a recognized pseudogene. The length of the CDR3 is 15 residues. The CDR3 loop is CGSVPRKRKTYGYTF. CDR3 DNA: TGTGGCAGTGTCCCAAGGAAACGAAAGACCTATGGCTACACCTTC.

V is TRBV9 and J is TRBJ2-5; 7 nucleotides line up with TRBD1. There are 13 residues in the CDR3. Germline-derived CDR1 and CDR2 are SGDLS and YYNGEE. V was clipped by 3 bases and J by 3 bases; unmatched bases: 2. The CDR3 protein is CASSGTGEETQYF. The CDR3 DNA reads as TGTGCCAGCAGCGGCACAGGGGAAGAGACCCAGTACTTC. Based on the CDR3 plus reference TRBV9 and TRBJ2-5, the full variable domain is DSGVTQTPKHLITATGQRVTLRCSPRSGDLSVYWYQQSLDQGLQFLIQYYNGEERAKGNILERFSAQQFPDLHSELNLSSLELGDSALYFCASSGTGEETQYFGPGTRLLVL.

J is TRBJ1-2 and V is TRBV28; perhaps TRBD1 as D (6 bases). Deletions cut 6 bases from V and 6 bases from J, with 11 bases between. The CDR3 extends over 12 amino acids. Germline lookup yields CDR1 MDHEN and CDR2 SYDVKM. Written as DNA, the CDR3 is TGTGCCAGCAGCCGCGAGGGGGATGGCTACACCTTC. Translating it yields CASSREGDGYTF.

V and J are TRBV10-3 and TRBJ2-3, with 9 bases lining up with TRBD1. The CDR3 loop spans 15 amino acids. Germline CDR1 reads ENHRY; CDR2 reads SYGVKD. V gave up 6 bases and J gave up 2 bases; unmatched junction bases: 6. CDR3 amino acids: CAISPGTGNTDTQYF. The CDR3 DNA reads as TGTGCCATCAGCCCCGGGACAGGGAACACAGATACGCAGTATTTT.

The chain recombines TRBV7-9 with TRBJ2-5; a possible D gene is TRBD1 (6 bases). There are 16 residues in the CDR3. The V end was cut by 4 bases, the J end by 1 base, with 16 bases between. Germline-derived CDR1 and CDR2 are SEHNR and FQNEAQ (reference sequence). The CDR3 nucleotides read TGTGCCAGCAGCTCCCTTCGGTGGGGGCCCCAAGAGACCCAGTACTTC. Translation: CASSSLRWGPQETQYF.

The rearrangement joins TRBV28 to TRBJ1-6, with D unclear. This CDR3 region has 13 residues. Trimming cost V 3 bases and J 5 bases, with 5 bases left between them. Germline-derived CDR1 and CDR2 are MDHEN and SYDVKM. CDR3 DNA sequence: TGTGCCAGCAGTTTCCGGAATAATTCACCCCTCCACTTT. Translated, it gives CASSFRNNSPLHF.

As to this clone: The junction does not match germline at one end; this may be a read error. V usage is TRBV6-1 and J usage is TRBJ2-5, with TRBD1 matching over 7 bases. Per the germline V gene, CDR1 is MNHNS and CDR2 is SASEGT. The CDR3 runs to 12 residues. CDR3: CASRTGKETQHF. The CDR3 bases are TGTGCCAGCAGGACAGGGAAAGAGACCCAGCACTTC.

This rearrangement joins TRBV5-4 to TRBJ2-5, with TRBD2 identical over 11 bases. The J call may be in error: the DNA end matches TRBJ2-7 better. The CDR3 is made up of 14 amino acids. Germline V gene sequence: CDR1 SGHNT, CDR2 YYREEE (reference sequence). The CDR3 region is CASSDSGGAYEQYF. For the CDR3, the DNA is TGTGCCAGCAGCGATAGCGGGGGGGCCTACGAGCAGTACTTC.

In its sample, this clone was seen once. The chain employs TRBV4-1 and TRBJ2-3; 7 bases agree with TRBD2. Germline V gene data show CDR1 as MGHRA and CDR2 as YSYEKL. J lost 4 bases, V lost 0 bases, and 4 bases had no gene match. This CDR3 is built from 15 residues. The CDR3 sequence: CASSQEGGISDTQYF. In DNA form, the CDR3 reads TGCGCCAGCAGCCAAGAGGGGGGGATCTCAGATACGCAGTATTTT.

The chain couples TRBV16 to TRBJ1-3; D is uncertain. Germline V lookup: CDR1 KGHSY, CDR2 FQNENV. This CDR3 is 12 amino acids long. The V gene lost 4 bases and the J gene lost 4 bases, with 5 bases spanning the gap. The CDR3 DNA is TGTGCCAGCAGCCCCTCAGGAAACACCATATATTTT. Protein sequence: CASSPSGNTIYF.

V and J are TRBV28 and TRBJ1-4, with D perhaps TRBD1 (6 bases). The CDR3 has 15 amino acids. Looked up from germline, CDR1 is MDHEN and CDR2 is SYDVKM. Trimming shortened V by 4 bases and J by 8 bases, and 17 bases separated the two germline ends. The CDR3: CASSSGGPRGEKLFF. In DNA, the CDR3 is TGTGCCAGCAGTTCTGGGGGGCCCCGCGGGGAAAAACTGTTTTTT.

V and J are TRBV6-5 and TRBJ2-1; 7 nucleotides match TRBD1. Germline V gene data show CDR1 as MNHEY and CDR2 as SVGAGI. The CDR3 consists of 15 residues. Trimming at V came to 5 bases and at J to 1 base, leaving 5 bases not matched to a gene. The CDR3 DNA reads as TGTGCCAGCAGTATAACAGGGGTTTCCTACAATGAGCAGTTCTTC. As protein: CASSITGVSYNEQFF.

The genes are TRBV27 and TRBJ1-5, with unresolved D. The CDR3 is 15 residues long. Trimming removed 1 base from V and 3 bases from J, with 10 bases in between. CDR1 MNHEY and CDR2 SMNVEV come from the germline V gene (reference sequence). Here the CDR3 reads CASSLYGADNQPQHF. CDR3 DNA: TGTGCCAGCAGTTTATATGGAGCAGACAATCAGCCCCAGCATTTT.

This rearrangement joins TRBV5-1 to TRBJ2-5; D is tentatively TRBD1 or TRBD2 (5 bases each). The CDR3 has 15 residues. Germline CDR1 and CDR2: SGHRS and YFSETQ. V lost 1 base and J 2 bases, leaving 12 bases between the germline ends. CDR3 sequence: CASSLMRGPQETQYF. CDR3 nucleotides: TGCGCCAGCAGCTTGATGAGGGGCCCGCAAGAGACCCAGTACTTC.

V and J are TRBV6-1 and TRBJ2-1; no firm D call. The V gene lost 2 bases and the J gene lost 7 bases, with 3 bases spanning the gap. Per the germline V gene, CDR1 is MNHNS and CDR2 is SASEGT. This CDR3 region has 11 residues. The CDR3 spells CASSETNEQFF. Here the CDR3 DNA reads TGTGCCAGCAGTGAAACTAATGAGCAGTTCTTC.

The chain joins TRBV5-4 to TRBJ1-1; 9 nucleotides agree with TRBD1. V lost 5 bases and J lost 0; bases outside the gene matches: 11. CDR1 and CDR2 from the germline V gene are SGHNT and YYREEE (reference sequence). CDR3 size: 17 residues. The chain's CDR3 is CASRPTGGSKVNTEAFF. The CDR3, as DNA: TGTGCCAGCAGGCCGACAGGGGGGAGTAAGGTGAACACTGAAGCTTTCTTT.

The CDR3 DNA reads as TGCGCCAGCGGGACTGTAGCCTCCTCTGGAAACACCATATATTTT. Translated, it gives CASGTVASSGNTIYF. J is TRBJ1-3 and V is TRBV4-1; a weak D match, TRBD1 (5 bases). Looked up from germline, CDR1 is MGHRA and CDR2 is YSYEKL. The V and J ends lost 8 bases and 0 bases respectively, with 14 bases between them. There are 15 residues in the CDR3.

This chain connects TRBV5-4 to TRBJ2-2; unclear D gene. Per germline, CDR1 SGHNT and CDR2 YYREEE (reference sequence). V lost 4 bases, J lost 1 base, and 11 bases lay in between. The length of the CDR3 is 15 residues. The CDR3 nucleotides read TGTGCCAGCAGCGATGCGTCATTGAACACCGGGGAGCTGTTTTTT. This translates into CASSDASLNTGELFF. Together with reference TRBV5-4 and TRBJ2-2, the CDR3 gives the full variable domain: ETGVTQSPTHLIKTRGQQVTLRCSSQSGHNTVSWYQQALGQGPQFIFQYYREEENGRGNFPPRFSGLQFPNYSSELNVNALELDDSALYLCASSDASLNTGELFFGEGSRLTVL.

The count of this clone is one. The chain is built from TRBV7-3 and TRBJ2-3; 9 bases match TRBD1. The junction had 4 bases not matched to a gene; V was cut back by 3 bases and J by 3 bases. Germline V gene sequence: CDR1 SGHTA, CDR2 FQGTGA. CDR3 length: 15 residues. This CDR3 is CASSFTGGATDTQYF. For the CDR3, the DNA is TGTGCCAGCAGCTTTACAGGGGGCGCGACAGATACGCAGTATTTT.

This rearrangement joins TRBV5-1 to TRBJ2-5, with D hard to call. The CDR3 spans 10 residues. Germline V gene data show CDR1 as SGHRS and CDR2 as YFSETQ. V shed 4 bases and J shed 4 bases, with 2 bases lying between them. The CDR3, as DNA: TGCGCCAGCAGCGGAGAGACCCAGTACTTC. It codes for CASSGETQYF.

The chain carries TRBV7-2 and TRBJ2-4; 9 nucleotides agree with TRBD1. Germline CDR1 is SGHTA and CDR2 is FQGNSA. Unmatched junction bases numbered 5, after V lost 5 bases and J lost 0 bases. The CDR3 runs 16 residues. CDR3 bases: TGTGCCAGCAGCCGGGGACAGGGCCTAGCCAAAAACATTCAGTACTTC. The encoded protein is CASSRGQGLAKNIQYF.

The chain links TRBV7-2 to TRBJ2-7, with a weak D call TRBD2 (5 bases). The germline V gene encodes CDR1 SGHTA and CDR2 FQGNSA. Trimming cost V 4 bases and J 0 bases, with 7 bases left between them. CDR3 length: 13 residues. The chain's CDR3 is CASSSAVSYEQYF. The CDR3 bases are TGTGCCAGCAGCTCAGCGGTCTCCTACGAGCAGTACTTC. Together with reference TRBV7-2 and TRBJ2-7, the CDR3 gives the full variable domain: GAGVSQSPSNKVTEKGKDVELRCDPISGHTALYWYRQSLGQGLEFLIYFQGNSAPDKSGLPSDRFSAERTGGSVSTLTIQRTQQEDSAVYLCASSSAVSYEQYFGPGTRLTVT.

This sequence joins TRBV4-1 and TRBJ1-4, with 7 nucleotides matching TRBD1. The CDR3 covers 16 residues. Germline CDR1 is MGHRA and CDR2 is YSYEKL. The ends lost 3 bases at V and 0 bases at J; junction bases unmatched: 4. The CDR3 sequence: CASSQGTDPTNEKLFF. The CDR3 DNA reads TGCGCCAGCAGCCAGGGGACAGACCCAACTAATGAAAAACTGTTTTTT.

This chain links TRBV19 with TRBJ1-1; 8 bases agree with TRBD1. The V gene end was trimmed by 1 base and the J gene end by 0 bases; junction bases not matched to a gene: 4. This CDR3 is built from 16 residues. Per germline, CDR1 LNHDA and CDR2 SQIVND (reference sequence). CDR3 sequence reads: CASSIAGTGLNTEAFF. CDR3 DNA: TGTGCCAGTAGTATAGCCGGGACAGGCCTGAACACTGAAGCTTTCTTT.

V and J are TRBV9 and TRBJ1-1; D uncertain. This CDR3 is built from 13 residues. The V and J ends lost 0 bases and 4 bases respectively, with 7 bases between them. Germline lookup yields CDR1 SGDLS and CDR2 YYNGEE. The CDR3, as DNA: TGTGCCAGCAGCGTAGAGGGAGCCACTGAAGCTTTCTTT. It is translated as CASSVEGATEAFF.

The CDR3 here is CASSQLLGGPNGYTF. The DNA of the CDR3 is TGCGCCAGCAGCCAACTTTTGGGGGGCCCGAATGGCTACACCTTC. This rearrangement joins TRBV5-1 to TRBJ1-2; maybe TRBD1 (6 bases). There are 15 residues in the CDR3. Germline CDR1 is SGHRS and CDR2 is YFSETQ. The V end lost 4 bases, the J end lost 6 bases, and 19 bases lay between the germline ends.

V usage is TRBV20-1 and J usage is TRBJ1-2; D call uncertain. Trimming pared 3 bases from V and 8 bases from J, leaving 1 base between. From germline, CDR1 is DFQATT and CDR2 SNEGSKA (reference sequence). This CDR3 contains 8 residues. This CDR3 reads CSASGYTF. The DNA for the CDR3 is TGCAGTGCTAGCGGCTACACCTTC.

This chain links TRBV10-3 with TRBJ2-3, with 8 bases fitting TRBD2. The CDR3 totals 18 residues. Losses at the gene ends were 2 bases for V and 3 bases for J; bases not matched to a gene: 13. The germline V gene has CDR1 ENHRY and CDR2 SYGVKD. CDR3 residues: CAISEPGGASGFTDTQYF. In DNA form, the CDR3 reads TGTGCCATCAGTGAGCCGGGTGGGGCTAGCGGGTTTACAGATACGCAGTATTTT.